This TCR beta chain is drawn from a study of OX40 agonist ivuxolimab in advanced cancers. Study in general: Partial response was recorded in three patients: one hepatocellular carcinoma and two cutaneous melanoma cases.

Measured with immunoSEQ multiplex PCR; TCRdb has only the in-frame clones, and not every one. The sample contains about 80,000 clones, 87% of which appear only once. This CDR3 contains 14 residues. With 5 bases removed from V and 8 bases from J, the gap between germline ends came to 15 bases. In germline, CDR1 is PRHDT, CDR2 FYEKMQ (reference sequence). The specimen was CD4+ or CD8+ T cells sorted from blood, collected in a trial of the OX40 agonist ivuxolimab. V usage is TRBV13 and J usage is TRBJ1-4; D is perhaps TRBD1 (5 bases). The receptor was derived from an adult with an advanced solid tumor such as melanoma, head and neck, liver or kidney cancer. CDR3 bases: TGTGCCAGCAGCCGGGGCCGCCCACAGGAAAAACTGTTTTTT. Protein product: CASSRGRPQEKLFF.